This is a list of T cell receptor beta chains from one sample in a study of T cell repertoires in cytomegalovirus infection. TCRdb passed the reads through MiXCR, listing each CDR3 protein once. The table lists about 530,000 distinct CDR3 sequences, about 25% of them singletons, with about 13% in the top ten. The sample taken for sequencing was PBMCs. The receptor set was obtained from a human donor in good health (CMV status not recorded). Some clones in this sample may be carry-over from other donors' samples. Each CDR3 is given without its conserved first and last residue. Fields, in order: CDR3 protein, J gene, V gene.

SVFGGRLGGELF | TRBJ2-2 | TRBV29-1
SAKGLAGTGELF | TRBJ2-2 | TRBV20-1
ASYTPSRASGRGEQF | TRBJ2-1 | TRBV6-1
ASSPPKVEGPYEQY | TRBJ2-7 | TRBV28
ASSSGSINQPQH | TRBJ1-5 | TRBV7-9
ASSIPGRLIQY | TRBJ2-4 | TRBV19
ASSGGLPANTEAF | TRBJ1-1 | TRBV7-8
ASSLTQSGPFSYEQY | TRBJ2-7 | TRBV7-8
ASRSRTSRAYNEQF | TRBJ2-1 | TRBV6-1
ASSDPRGNQPQH | TRBJ1-5 | TRBV25-1
ASSLEGTTYGYT | TRBJ1-2 | TRBV5-1
ASSLGGTGATYNEQF | TRBJ2-1 | TRBV11-3
ASSLVGYRQETQY | TRBJ2-5 | TRBV7-6
ASSLEQTGAIQY | TRBJ2-4 | TRBV7-2
ATSDSAGQGY | TRBJ2-4 | TRBV24-1
SAPGTRTFNTQY | TRBJ2-3 | TRBV20-1
ASSFRGDYGYT | TRBJ1-2 | TRBV12-3/TRBV12-4
ASSPADPDEKLF | TRBJ1-4 | TRBV4-1
ASSEFVAKNIQY | TRBJ2-4 | TRBV3-1
SASQGNSNQPQH | TRBJ1-5 | TRBV20-1
ASSSQPGRNTEAF | TRBJ1-1 | TRBV11-3
ASLGTSGYEQY | TRBJ2-7 | TRBV28
ASSLAQLAPLHEQF | TRBJ2-1 | TRBV7-9
ASSISGLTDTQY | TRBJ2-3 | TRBV5-4
AQYSRHNQPQH | TRBJ1-5 | TRBV12-3/TRBV12-4
ASISRTGLGETQY | TRBJ2-5 | TRBV7-2
ATSRGASSSYEQY | TRBJ2-7 | TRBV15
ASSLAESSTDTQY | TRBJ2-3 | TRBV5-3
ASSLDDRGLVEAF | TRBJ1-1 | TRBV7-2
ASSEWTGRTEAF | TRBJ1-1 | TRBV25-1
ASSLSKAYEAF | TRBJ1-1 | TRBV12-3/TRBV12-4
ASSAGTGPPTDTQY | TRBJ2-3 | TRBV28
ASSQGTSGRRTDTQY | TRBJ2-3 | TRBV4-3
ASSEVWGLDEQF | TRBJ2-1 | TRBV6-1
ASSPVERGDNQPQH | TRBJ1-5 | TRBV19
AISDEREKF | TRBJ2-1 | TRBV10-3
SADRRRGFDYT | TRBJ1-2 | TRBV29-1
ASSHGQGANTGELF | TRBJ2-2 | TRBV7-2
ASSLRPLETQY | TRBJ2-5 | TRBV6-2/TRBV6-3
SAVLAGGPGDTQY | TRBJ2-3 | TRBV20-1
ASSPSSQAPQY | TRBJ2-3 | TRBV12-3/TRBV12-4
ASSIRGGIPYEQY | TRBJ2-7 | TRBV7-3
ASSGGGARGNTIY | TRBJ1-3 | TRBV6-1
SASRSSRETQY | TRBJ2-5 | TRBV20-1
ASSLAWQAIEY | TRBJ1-2 | TRBV7-9
ASSRRGTSPDTQY | TRBJ2-3 | TRBV7-2
ASSRRVAGLNTGELF | TRBJ2-2 | TRBV6-1
ASSSGQGLGDTQY | TRBJ2-3 | TRBV6-2/TRBV6-3
ASSPGTGTKYT | TRBJ1-2 | TRBV7-3
ASSQDQSGIRYGYT | TRBJ1-2 | TRBV4-1
ASRSNRAASPLNYGYT | TRBJ1-2 | TRBV6-2/TRBV6-3
ASSPGPPRSETQY | TRBJ2-5 | TRBV11-3
SVPSGRTHNEQF | TRBJ2-1 | TRBV29-1
ASSHGGDEQF | TRBJ2-1 | TRBV18
ATAPVDQAIYNYEQY | TRBJ2-7 | TRBV28